This T cell receptor beta chain was recorded in a study of T cells after yellow fever vaccination. TCRdb re-called the 5' RACE reads through MiXCR, storing one row per CDR3 protein. The sample records 250,000 to 350,000 distinct CDR3 sequences, 6.8% being singletons. In its sample, this clonotype was seen many times. V gave up 3 bases and J gave up 2 bases; unmatched junction bases: 6. CDR3 length equals 16 residues. Germline V lookup: CDR1 MGHRA, CDR2 YSYEKL. The sequence derives from a man aged 18-30 years who received the YFV17D yellow fever vaccine. Sequencing was performed on PBMCs, taken about 41 days after the first yellow fever vaccination. The J gene is TRBJ2-1, the V gene TRBV4-1; 8 nucleotides agree with TRBD2. Here the CDR3 DNA reads TGCGCCAGCAGCCAGGCTAGCGGGCGGACCTACAATGAGCAGTTCTTC. This encodes CASSQASGRTYNEQFF.